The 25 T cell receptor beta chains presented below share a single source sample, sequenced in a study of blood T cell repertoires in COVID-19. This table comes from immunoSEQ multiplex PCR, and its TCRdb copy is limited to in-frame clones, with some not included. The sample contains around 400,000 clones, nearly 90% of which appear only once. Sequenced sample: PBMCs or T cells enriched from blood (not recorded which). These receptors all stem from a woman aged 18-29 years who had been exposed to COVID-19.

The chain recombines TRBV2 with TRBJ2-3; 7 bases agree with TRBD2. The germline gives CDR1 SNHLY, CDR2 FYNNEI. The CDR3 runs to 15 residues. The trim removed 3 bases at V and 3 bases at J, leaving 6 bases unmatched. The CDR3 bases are TGTGCCAGCAGTGAGGGGCTAGCGGTTACAGATACGCAGTATTTT. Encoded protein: CASSEGLAVTDTQYF.

The DNA of the CDR3 is TGCGCCAGCAGCGACAGAAGCTCTGGAAACACCATATATTTT. Protein product: CASSDRSSGNTIYF. The chain combines TRBV5-1 with TRBJ1-3; a weak D match, TRBD1 (5 bases). Germline V gene sequence: CDR1 SGHRS, CDR2 YFSETQ. V was trimmed by 4 bases and J by 0 bases, leaving 8 bases between them. The CDR3 contains 14 residues. The full variable domain, completed using reference TRBV5-1 and TRBJ1-3, is KAGVTQTPRYLIKTRGQQVTLSCSPISGHRSVSWYQQTPGQGLQFLFEYFSETQRNKGNFPGRFSGRQFSNSRSEMNVSTLELGDSALYLCASSDRSSGNTIYFGEGSWLTVV.

The CDR3 DNA follows: TGCGCCAGCAGCTTGGGAAGGACTAGCGGGCACACCGGGGAGCTGTTTTTT. Protein product: CASSLGRTSGHTGELFF. The gene calls are TRBV5-1 and TRBJ2-2; 11 bases map to TRBD2. The ends lost 0 bases at V and 3 bases at J; junction bases unmatched: 4. The CDR3 runs to 17 residues. Germline CDR1 is SGHRS and CDR2 is YFSETQ.

The CDR3 spells CATRLAGAAETQYF. The CDR3 DNA reads as TGTGCCACTAGGTTAGCGGGGGCGGCAGAGACCCAGTACTTC. The rearrangement uses TRBV2 and TRBJ2-5; 9 bases are shared with TRBD2. V lost 10 bases to trimming and J lost 4 bases; unmatched junction nucleotides: 10. This CDR3 is built from 14 residues. CDR1 and CDR2 from the germline V gene are SNHLY and FYNNEI.

The CDR3 DNA sequence: TGTGCCACCGACTACAGGGACGGTGATGGCTACACCTTC. It yields the protein CATDYRDGDGYTF. The V and J genes are TRBV28 and TRBJ1-2; D is perhaps TRBD1 (6 bases). The CDR3 totals 13 residues. Trimming pared 10 bases from V and 6 bases from J, leaving 18 bases between. Germline CDR1 reads MDHEN; CDR2 reads SYDVKM.

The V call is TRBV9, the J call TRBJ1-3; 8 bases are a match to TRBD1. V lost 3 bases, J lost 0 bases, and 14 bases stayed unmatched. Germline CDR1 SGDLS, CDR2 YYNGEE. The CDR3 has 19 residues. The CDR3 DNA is TGTGCCAGCAGCGCCGCCGGGACAGGACTCCTGAGCTCTGGAAACACCATATATTTT. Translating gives CASSAAGTGLLSSGNTIYF.

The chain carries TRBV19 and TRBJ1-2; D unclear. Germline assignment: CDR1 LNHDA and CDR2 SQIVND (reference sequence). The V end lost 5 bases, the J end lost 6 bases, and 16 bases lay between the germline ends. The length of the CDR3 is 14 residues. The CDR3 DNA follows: TGTGCCAGTAGTGTCAGATGGCAGGAGGATGGCTACACCTTC. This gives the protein CASSVRWQEDGYTF.

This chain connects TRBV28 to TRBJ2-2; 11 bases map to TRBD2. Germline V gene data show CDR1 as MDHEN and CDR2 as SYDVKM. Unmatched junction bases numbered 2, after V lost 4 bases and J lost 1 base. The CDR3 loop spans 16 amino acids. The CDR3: CASSSGTSGNTGELFF. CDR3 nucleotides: TGTGCCAGCAGTTCGGGGACTAGCGGGAACACCGGGGAGCTGTTTTTT.

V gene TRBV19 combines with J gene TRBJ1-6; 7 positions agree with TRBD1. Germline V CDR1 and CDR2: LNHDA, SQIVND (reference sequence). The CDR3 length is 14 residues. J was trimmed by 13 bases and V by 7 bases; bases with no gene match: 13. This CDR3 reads CASTRGQEFSPLHF. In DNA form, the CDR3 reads TGTGCCAGTACCAGAGGACAGGAGTTTAGTCCCCTCCACTTT.

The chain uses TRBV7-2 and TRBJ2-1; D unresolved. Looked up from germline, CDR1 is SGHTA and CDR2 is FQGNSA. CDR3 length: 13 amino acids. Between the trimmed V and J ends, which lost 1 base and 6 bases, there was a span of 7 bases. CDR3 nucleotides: TGTGCCAGCAGCTTAGGTTCAGTCAATGAGCAGTTCTTC. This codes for CASSLGSVNEQFF.

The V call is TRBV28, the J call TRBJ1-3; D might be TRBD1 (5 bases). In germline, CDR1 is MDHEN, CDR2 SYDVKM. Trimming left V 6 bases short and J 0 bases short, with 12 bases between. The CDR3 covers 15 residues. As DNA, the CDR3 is TGTGCCAGCAGGCCCGGGACTATCTCTGGAAACACCATATATTTT. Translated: CASRPGTISGNTIYF.

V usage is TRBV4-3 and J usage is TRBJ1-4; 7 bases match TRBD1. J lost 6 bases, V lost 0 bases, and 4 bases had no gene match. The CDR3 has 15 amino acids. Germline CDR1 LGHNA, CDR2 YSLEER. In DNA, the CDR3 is TGCGCCAGCAGCCAAGATACCAGGGGGGATGAAAAACTGTTTTTT. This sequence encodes CASSQDTRGDEKLFF.

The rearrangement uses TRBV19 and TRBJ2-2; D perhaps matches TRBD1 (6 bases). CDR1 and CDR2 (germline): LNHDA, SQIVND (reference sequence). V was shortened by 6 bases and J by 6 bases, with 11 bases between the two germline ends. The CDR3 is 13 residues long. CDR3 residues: CASRQQGPGELFF. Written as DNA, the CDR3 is TGTGCCAGTAGGCAACAGGGACCCGGGGAGCTGTTTTTT. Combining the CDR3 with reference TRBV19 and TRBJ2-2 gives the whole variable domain DGGITQSPKYLFRKEGQNVTLSCEQNLNHDAMYWYRQDPGQGLRLIYYSQIVNDFQKGDIAEGYSVSREKKESFPLTVTSAQKNPTAFYLCASRQQGPGELFFGEGSRLTVL.

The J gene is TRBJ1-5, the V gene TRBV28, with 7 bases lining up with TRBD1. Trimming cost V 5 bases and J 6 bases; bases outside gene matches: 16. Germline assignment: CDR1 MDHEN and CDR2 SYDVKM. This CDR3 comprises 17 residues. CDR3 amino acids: CASSPYRGQAGGQPQHF. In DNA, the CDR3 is TGTGCCAGCAGTCCCTACAGGGGTCAGGCCGGCGGTCAGCCCCAGCATTTT.

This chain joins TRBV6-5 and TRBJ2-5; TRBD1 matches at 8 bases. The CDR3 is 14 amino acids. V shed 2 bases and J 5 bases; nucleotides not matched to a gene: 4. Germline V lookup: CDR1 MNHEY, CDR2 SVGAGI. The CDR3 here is CASSYDRGRETQYF. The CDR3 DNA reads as TGTGCCAGCAGTTACGACAGGGGCAGGGAGACCCAGTACTTC.

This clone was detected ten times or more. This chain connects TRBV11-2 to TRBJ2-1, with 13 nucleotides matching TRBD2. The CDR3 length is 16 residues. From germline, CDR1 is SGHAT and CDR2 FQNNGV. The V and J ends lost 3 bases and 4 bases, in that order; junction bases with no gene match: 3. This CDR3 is CASSFGTSGIYNEQFF. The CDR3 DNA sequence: TGTGCCAGCAGCTTTGGGACTAGCGGGATATACAATGAGCAGTTCTTC.

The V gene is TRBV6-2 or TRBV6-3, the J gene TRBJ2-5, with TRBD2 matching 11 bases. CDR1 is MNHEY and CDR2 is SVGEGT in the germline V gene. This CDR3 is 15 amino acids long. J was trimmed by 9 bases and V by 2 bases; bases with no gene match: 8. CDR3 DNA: TGTGCCAGCAGTTACGGAGCTAGCGGGGGGTCGTCCCAGTACTTC. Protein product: CASSYGASGGSSQYF.

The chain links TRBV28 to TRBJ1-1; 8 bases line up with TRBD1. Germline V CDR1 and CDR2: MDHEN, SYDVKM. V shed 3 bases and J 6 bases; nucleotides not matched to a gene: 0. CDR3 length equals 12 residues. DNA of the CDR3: TGTGCCAGCAGTTTGGACAGGGCTGAAGCTTTCTTT. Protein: CASSLDRAEAFF. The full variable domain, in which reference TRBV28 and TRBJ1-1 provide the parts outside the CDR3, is DVKVTQSSRYLVKRTGEKVFLECVQDMDHENMFWYRQDPGLGLRLIYFSYDVKMKEKGDIPEGYSVSREKKERFSLILESASTNQTSMYLCASSLDRAEAFFGQGTRLTVV.

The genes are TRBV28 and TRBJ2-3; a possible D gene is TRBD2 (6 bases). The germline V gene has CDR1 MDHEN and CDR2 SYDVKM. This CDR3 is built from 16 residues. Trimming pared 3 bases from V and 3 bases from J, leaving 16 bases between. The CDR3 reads CASSLSNSGPTDTQYF. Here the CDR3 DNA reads TGTGCCAGCAGTTTGAGTAATAGCGGACCAACAGATACGCAGTATTTT.

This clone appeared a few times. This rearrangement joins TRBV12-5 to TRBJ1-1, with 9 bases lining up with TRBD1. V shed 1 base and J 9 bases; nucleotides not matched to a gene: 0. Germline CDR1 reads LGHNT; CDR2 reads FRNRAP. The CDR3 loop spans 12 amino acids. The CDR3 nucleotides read TGTGCTAGTGGTTTGGACAGGGGGCAAGCTTTCTTT. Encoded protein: CASGLDRGQAFF.

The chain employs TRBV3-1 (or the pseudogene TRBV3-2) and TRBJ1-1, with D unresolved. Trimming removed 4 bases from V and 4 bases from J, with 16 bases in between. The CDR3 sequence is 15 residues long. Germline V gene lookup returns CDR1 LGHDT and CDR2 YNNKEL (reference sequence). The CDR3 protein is CASSPLGGKGTEAFF. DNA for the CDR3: TGTGCCAGCAGCCCTTTGGGCGGGAAAGGCACTGAAGCTTTCTTT.

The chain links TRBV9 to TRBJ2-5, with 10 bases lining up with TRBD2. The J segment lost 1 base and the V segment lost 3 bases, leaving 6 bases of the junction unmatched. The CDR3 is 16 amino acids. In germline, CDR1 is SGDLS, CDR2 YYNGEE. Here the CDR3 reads CASSADRTSGQETQYF. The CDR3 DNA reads TGTGCCAGCAGCGCAGATCGGACTAGCGGCCAAGAGACCCAGTACTTC.

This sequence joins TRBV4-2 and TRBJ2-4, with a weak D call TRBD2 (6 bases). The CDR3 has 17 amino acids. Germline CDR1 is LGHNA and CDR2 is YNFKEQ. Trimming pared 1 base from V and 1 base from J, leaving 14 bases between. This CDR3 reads CASSQVGGEGAKNIQYF. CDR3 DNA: TGTGCCAGCAGCCAAGTGGGGGGTGAGGGGGCCAAAAACATTCAGTACTTC.

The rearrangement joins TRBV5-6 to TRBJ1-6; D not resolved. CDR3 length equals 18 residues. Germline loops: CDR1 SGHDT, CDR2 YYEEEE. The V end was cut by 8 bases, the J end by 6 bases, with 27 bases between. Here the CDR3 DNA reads TGTGCCAGTCCTTACTGTCCGGTCCGCCGTTGCTTTAATTCACCCCTCCACTTT. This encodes CASPYCPVRRCFNSPLHF.

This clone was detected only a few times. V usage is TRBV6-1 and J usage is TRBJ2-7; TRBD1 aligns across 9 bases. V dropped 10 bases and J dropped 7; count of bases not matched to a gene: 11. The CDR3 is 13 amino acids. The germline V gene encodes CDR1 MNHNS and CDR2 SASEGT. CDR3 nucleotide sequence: TGTGCCACCAGGGGGGACAGGGCAGGGGAGCAGTACTTC. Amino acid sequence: CATRGDRAGEQYF.